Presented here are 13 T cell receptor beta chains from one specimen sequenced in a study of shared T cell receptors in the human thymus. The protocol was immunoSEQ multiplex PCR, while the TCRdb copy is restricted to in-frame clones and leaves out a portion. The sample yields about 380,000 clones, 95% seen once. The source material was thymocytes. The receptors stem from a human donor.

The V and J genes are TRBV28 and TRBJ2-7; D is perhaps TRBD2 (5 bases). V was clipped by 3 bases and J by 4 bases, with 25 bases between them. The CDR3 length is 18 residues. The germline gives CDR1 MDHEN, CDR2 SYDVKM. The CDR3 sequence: CASSFPTGRASRAYEQYF. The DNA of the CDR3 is TGTGCCAGCAGTTTCCCGACCGGGCGGGCTAGCCGCGCGTACGAGCAGTACTTC.

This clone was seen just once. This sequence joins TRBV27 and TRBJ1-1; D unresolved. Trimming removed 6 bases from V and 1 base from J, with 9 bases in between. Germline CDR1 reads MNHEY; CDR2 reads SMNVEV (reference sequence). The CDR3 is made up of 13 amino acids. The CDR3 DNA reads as TGTGCCAGCAGAGAGGATCGGAACACTGAAGCTTTCTTT. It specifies CASREDRNTEAFF.

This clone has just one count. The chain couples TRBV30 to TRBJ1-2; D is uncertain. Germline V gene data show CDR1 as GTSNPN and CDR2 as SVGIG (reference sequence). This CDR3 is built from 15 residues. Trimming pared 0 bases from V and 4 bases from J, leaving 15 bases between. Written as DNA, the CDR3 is TGTGCCTGGAGTGTACGGGGAGTAAGCCGCTATGGCTACACCTTC. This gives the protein CAWSVRGVSRYGYTF.

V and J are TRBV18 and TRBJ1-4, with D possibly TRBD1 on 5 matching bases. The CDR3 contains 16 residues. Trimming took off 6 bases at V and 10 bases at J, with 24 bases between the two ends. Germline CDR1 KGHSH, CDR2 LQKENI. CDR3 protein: CASSGLGTPARAKLFF. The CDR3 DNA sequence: TGTGCCAGCTCGGGGCTCGGGACCCCAGCCCGAGCAAAACTGTTTTTT.

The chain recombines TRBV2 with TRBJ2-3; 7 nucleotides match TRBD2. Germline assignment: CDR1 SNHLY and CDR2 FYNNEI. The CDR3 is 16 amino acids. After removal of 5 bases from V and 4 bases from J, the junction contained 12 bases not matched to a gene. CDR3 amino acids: CASSSPPRGVADTQYF. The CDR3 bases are TGTGCCAGCAGTTCTCCCCCTCGGGGGGTTGCAGATACGCAGTATTTT.

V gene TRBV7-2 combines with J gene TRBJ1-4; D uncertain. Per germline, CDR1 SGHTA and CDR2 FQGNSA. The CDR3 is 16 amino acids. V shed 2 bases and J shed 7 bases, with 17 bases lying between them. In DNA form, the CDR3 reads TGTGCCAGCAGCTTACCGCACAGTCCCTCGGGTGAAAAACTGTTTTTT. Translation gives CASSLPHSPSGEKLFF.

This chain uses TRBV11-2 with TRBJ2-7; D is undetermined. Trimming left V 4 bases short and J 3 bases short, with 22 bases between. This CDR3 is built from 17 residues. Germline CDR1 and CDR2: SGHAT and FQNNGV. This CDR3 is CASSSKDQVRSHYEQYF. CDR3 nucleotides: TGTGCCAGCAGCTCCAAAGACCAGGTCCGGTCCCACTACGAGCAGTACTTC.

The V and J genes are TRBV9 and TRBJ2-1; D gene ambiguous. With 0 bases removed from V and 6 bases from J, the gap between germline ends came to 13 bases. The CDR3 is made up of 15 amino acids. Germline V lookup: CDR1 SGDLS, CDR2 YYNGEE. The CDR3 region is CASSVGLGRSNEQFF. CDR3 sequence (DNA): TGTGCCAGCAGCGTAGGGCTGGGTAGGAGCAATGAGCAGTTCTTC.

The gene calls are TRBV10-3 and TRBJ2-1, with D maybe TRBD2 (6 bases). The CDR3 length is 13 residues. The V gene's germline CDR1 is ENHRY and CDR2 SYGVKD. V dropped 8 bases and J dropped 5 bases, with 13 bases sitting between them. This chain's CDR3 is CAISLGEDNEQFF. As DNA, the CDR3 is TGTGCCATCTCCCTCGGGGAGGACAATGAGCAGTTCTTC.

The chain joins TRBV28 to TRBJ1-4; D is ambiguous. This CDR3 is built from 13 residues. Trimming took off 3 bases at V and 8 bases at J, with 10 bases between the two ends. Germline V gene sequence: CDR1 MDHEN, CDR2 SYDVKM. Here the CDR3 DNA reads TGTGCCAGCAGTTTGAGCTTGATGGAAAAACTGTTTTTT. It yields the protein CASSLSLMEKLFF.

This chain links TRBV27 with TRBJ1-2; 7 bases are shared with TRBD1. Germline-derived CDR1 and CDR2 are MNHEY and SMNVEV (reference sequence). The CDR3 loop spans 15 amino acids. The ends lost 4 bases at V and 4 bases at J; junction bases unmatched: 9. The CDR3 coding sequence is TGTGCCAGCAGTTCGACGATGACAGGGATCTATGGCTACACCTTC. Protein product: CASSSTMTGIYGYTF.

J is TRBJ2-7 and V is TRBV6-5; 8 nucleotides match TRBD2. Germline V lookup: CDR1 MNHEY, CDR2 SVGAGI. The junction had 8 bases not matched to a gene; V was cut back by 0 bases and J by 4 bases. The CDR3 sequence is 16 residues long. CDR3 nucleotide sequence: TGTGCCAGCAGTTACTCGGAGGAGCGGGAGATGTACGAGCAGTACTTC. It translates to CASSYSEEREMYEQYF.

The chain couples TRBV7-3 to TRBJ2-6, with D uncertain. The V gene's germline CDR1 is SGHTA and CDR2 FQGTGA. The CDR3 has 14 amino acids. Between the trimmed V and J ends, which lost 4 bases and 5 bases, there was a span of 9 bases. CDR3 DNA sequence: TGTGCCAGCAGCTCCCCCCACAGGGCCAACGTCCTGACTTTC. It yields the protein CASSSPHRANVLTF.